A selection of T cell receptor beta chains follows, all from one sample in a study of T-cell memory formation after mild COVID-19. One entry per CDR3 protein, called by TCRdb with MiXCR from the 5' RACE reads. The table shows roughly 450,000 distinct CDR3 sequences, with approximately 19% occurring only once. The source material was PBMCs or a T cell subset sorted from them (not recorded which). The receptors come from a man younger than 30 who had mild COVID-19 (a few samples of this study predate the infection). Cell type and time point are not known. The CDR3 runs from the conserved cysteine through the conserved F or W. The D gene is left open where the match is weak. Not every row has a clone size; where given, it reads once, few, many or a size class.

TRBJ2-5,few,TRBV6-5,-,CASSYSSAGPMETQYF,TGTGCCAGCAGTTACTCGTCTGCGGGCCCAATGGAGACCCAGTACTTC
TRBJ1-2,few,TRBV7-2,-,CASSVGGPSYYGYTF,TGTGCCAGCAGCGTAGGGGGACCGAGTTACTATGGCTACACCTTC
TRBJ2-1,many,TRBV12-3/TRBV12-4,-,CASSFPSGNEQFF,TGTGCCAGCAGTTTCCCCTCGGGCAATGAGCAGTTCTTC
TRBJ2-3,-,TRBV4-3,TRBD2,CASSSLAGRKDTQYF,TGCGCCAGCAGCTCGCTAGCGGGGCGGAAAGATACGCAGTATTTT
TRBJ2-2,-,TRBV12-2,-,CAGGQWADGELFF,TGTGCAGGGGGACAGTGGGCTGACGGGGAGCTGTTTTTT
TRBJ1-5,-,TRBV7-2,-,CASSFQAGSNQPQHF,TGTGCCAGCAGCTTCCAAGCCGGCAGCAATCAGCCCCAGCATTTT
TRBJ2-5,few,TRBV7-9,-,CASSLAGPWAQYF,TGTGCCAGCAGCTTAGCCGGACCGTGGGCCCAGTACTTC
TRBJ1-1,many,TRBV10-3,-,CAIMETRDTEAFF,TGTGCCATCATGGAGACCCGCGACACTGAAGCTTTCTTT
TRBJ1-2,-,TRBV7-9,-,CASGIGYGYTF,TGTGCCAGCGGGATTGGATATGGCTACACCTTC
TRBJ1-2,-,TRBV4-1,-,CASSQRTAVNYGYTF,TGCGCCAGCAGCCAGCGGACAGCCGTAAACTATGGCTACACCTTC
TRBJ2-4,few,TRBV5-5,-,CASTREWAGINIQYF,TGTGCCAGCACAAGGGAGTGGGCAGGGATAAACATTCAGTACTTC
TRBJ1-2,few,TRBV5-6,TRBD1,CASSPDRDSYGYTF,TGTGCCAGCAGCCCGGACAGGGATTCGTATGGCTACACCTTC
TRBJ1-1,few,TRBV20-1,TRBD1,CSARGQGDTEAFF,TGCAGTGCTAGAGGACAGGGGGACACTGAAGCTTTCTTT
TRBJ2-5,many,TRBV7-6,-,CASSLGPGGETQYF,TGTGCCAGCAGCTTAGGTCCAGGGGGGGAGACCCAGTACTTC
TRBJ1-2,few,TRBV27,-,CASLISWDLRFSYGYTF,TGTGCCAGCCTGATTTCCTGGGACCTCAGGTTTAGCTATGGCTACACCTTC
TRBJ2-1,many,TRBV15,TRBD2,CATSRDRGLASEQFF,TGTGCCACCAGCAGAGATAGGGGACTAGCGTCTGAGCAGTTCTTC
TRBJ2-1,many,TRBV12-3/TRBV12-4,-,CASSSGSYNEQFF,TGTGCCTCCTCCTCGGGGTCCTACAATGAGCAGTTCTTC
TRBJ2-3,-,TRBV4-3,-,CASSQDPTGYTDTQYF,TGCGCCAGCAGCCAAGATCCGACTGGATACACAGATACGCAGTATTTT
TRBJ2-1,-,TRBV7-8,TRBD2,CASSPPSGGAGASEQFF,TGTGCCAGCAGCCCGCCTAGCGGGGGGGCCGGGGCTTCCGAGCAGTTCTTC
TRBJ2-3,many,TRBV3-1,-,CASSLRGEDTQYF,TGTGCCAGCAGCCTCAGGGGGGAGGATACGCAGTATTTT
TRBJ2-7,-,TRBV9,TRBD1,CASSPDNRGTTYEQYF,TGTGCCAGCAGCCCAGATAACAGGGGGACGACCTACGAGCAGTACTTC
TRBJ2-3,-,TRBV10-3,-,CAIRGPSTDTQYF,TGTGCCATCAGGGGCCCTAGCACAGATACGCAGTATTTT
TRBJ1-5,-,TRBV19,-,CASSQTPPEYSNQPQHF,TGTGCCAGTAGCCAAACCCCACCGGAGTATAGCAATCAGCCCCAGCATTTT
TRBJ2-2,few,TRBV4-3,-,CASSQDAVRQTNTGELFF,TGCGCCAGCAGCCAAGATGCGGTCCGACAGACGAACACCGGGGAGCTGTTTTTT
TRBJ2-7,-,TRBV20-1,-,CSAAVSAAYEQYF,TGCAGTGCCGCCGTTTCGGCTGCCTACGAGCAGTACTTC
TRBJ1-4,-,TRBV6-5,TRBD1,CASSRTGARATNEKLFF,TGTGCCAGCAGCCGGACAGGCGCCCGAGCAACTAATGAAAAACTGTTTTTT
TRBJ1-2,-,TRBV4-1,-,CASSQDNKGANYGYTF,TGCGCCAGCAGCCAAGATAATAAGGGGGCTAACTATGGCTACACCTTC
TRBJ2-7,few,TRBV3-1,-,CASSQGVPAYEQYF,TGTGCCAGCAGCCAAGGAGTCCCAGCCTACGAGCAGTACTTC
TRBJ1-5,few,TRBV7-2,TRBD1,CASSLGTGVYQPQHF,TGTGCCAGCAGCTTAGGGACAGGGGTGTATCAGCCCCAGCATTTT
TRBJ2-3,many,TRBV4-1,-,CASSQSWASIADTQYF,TGCGCCAGCAGCCAATCGTGGGCTAGCATAGCAGATACGCAGTATTTT
TRBJ1-5,few,TRBV20-1,-,CSARDYTGGGQPQHF,TGCAGTGCTAGAGACTATACTGGGGGGGGCCAGCCCCAGCATTTT
TRBJ1-2,many,TRBV28,-,CASRGPYDGYTF,TGTGCCAGCAGAGGCCCCTACGATGGCTACACCTTC
TRBJ2-1,-,TRBV15,TRBD2,CATSREASGGLMNEQFF,TGTGCCACCAGCAGAGAGGCTAGCGGGGGGCTTATGAATGAGCAGTTCTTC
TRBJ2-3,-,TRBV7-9,-,CASSPGTLLSTDTQYF,TGTGCCAGCAGCCCAGGGACGCTACTCTCCACAGATACGCAGTATTTT
TRBJ1-5,-,TRBV14,TRBD1,CASSQDRSTGKNQPQHF,TGTGCCAGCAGCCAAGATAGGTCGACAGGGAAAAATCAGCCCCAGCATTTT
TRBJ2-7,few,TRBV5-1,-,CASSWQGQQTYEQYF,TGCGCCAGCAGCTGGCAAGGACAGCAAACCTACGAGCAGTACTTC
TRBJ2-3,-,TRBV2,TRBD2,CASSEARLAGFIAQYF,TGTGCCAGCAGTGAAGCGCGGCTAGCGGGGTTCATCGCGCAGTATTTT
TRBJ2-3,-,TRBV12-3/TRBV12-4,TRBD1,CASSFGVWGRGHGGRTDTQYF,TGTGCCAGCAGTTTCGGTGTGTGGGGCAGGGGGCACGGGGGCCGGACAGATACGCAGTATTTT
TRBJ1-5,-,TRBV20-1,TRBD1,CSARDGGGPQHF,TGCAGTGCTAGAGACGGAGGGGGCCCCCAGCATTTT
TRBJ2-7,few,TRBV5-6,TRBD1,CASSFQGAGYEQYF,TGTGCCAGCAGCTTCCAGGGGGCTGGCTACGAGCAGTACTTC
TRBJ2-7,-,TRBV14,-,CASSQESSIVYEQYF,TGTGCCAGCAGCCAAGAATCTAGCATCGTCTACGAGCAGTACTTC
TRBJ1-1,-,TRBV7-9,-,CASSSQGSTGAFF,TGTGCCAGCAGCTCTCAGGGGTCAACGGGAGCTTTCTTT